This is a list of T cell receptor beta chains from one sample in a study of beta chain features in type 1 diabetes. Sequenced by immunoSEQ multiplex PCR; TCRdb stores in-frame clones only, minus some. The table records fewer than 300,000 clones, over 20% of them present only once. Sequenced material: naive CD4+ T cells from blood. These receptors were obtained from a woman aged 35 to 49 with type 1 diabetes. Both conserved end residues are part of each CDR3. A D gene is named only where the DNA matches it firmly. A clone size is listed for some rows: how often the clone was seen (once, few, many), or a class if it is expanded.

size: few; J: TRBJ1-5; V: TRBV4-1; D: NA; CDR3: CASSQDTWQGNQPQHF; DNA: TGCGCCAGCAGCCAAGACACGTGGCAGGGCAATCAGCCCCAGCATTTT
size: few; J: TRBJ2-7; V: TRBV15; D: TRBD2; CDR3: CATSRQRQRGSDEQYF; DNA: TGTGCCACCAGCAGACAGAGGCAGCGGGGGTCCGACGAGCAGTACTTC
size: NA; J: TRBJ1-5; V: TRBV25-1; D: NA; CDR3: CASSEEGQPQHF; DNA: TGTGCCAGCAGTGAAGAGGGTCAGCCCCAGCATTTT
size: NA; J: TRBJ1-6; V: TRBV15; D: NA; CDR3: CATSRDAESPLHF; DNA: TGTGCCACCAGCAGAGATGCGGAATCACCCCTCCACTTT
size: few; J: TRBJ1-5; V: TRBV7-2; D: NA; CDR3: CASSQELGRGNQPQHF; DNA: TGTGCCAGCAGCCAGGAACTAGGGAGGGGCAATCAGCCCCAGCATTTT
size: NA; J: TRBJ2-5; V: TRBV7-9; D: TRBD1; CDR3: CASSSQGAFLETQYF; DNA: TGTGCCAGCAGCTCACAGGGGGCTTTCTTGGAGACCCAGTACTTC
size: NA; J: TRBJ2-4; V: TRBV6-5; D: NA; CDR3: CASSYSIRGTKNIQYF; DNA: TGTGCCAGCAGTTACTCGATTCGGGGGACCAAAAACATTCAGTACTTC
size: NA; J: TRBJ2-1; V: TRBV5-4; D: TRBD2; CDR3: CASSTRLAGGHEQFF; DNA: TGTGCCAGCAGCACGCGACTAGCGGGAGGCCATGAGCAGTTCTTC
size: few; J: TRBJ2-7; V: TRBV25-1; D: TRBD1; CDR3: CASSEPGQGNAEQYF; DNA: TGTGCCAGCAGTGAACCGGGACAGGGTAATGCCGAGCAGTACTTC
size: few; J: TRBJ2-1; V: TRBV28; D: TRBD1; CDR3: CASTRPGGLEQFF; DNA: TGTGCCAGCACCCGCCCAGGGGGCCTTGAGCAGTTCTTC
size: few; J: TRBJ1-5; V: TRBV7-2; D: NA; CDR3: CASSPPTVGQPQHF; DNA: TGTGCCAGCAGCCCACCGACAGTGGGCCAGCCCCAGCATTTT
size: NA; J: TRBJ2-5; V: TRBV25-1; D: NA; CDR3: CASSRTGYQETQYF; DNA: TGTGCCAGCAGTCGGACGGGGTACCAAGAGACCCAGTACTTC
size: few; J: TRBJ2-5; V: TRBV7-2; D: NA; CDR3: CASSLDRAETQYF; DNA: TGTGCCAGCAGCTTAGACAGGGCAGAGACCCAGTACTTC
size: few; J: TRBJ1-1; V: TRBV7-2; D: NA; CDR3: CASSPTDANTEAFF; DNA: TGTGCCAGCAGCCCGACAGACGCGAACACTGAAGCTTTCTTT
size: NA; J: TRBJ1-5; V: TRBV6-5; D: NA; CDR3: CASSLTGMGNQPQHF; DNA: TGTGCCAGCAGTTTAACAGGGATGGGCAATCAGCCCCAGCATTTT
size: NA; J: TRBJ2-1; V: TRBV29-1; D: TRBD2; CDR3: CSVEGWGGRGDEQFF; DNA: TGCAGCGTTGAAGGCTGGGGCGGGAGGGGGGATGAGCAGTTCTTC
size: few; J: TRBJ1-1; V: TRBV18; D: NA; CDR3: CASSPGEDTEAFF; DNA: TGTGCCAGCTCACCAGGGGAGGACACTGAAGCTTTCTTT
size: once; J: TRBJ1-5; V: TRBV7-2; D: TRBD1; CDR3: CASSEGGTQGGIQPQHF; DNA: TGTGCCAGCAGCGAGGGGGGCACACAGGGGGGCATCCAGCCCCAGCATTTT
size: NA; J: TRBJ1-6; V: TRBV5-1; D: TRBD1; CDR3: CASSSAAGTVISPLHF; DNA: TGCGCCAGCAGCTCGGCCGCAGGGACAGTAATATCACCCCTCCACTTT
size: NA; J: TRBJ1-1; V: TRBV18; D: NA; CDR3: CASSHPGEETEAFF; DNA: TGTGCCAGCTCACATCCGGGGGAAGAGACTGAAGCTTTCTTT
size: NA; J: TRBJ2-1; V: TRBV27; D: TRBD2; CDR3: CASSQGGLALGNEQFF; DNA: TGTGCCAGCTCCCAAGGGGGACTAGCGCTAGGGAATGAGCAGTTCTTC
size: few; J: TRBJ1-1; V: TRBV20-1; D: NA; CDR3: CSRGGGEAFF; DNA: TGCAGCAGGGGAGGGGGTGAAGCTTTCTTT
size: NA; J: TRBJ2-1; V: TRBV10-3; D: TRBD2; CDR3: CAISESTSGEPDEQFF; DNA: TGTGCCATCAGTGAGTCGACTAGCGGGGAACCGGATGAGCAGTTCTTC
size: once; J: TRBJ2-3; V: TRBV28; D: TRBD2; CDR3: CASSQQLAGEVTDTQYF; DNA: TGTGCCAGCAGTCAACAACTAGCGGGAGAGGTCACAGATACGCAGTATTTT
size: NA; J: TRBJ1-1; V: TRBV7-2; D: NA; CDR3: CASSQLNTEAFF; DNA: TGTGCCAGCAGCCAATTGAACACTGAAGCTTTCTTT
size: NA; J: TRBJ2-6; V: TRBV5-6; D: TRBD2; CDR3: CASSLDPRGAGANVLTF; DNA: TGTGCCAGCAGCTTGGATCCCCGGGGGGCTGGGGCCAACGTCCTGACTTTC
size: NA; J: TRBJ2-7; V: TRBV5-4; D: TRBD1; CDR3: CASSRTGYEQYF; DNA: TGTGCCAGCAGCAGGACAGGCTACGAGCAGTACTTC
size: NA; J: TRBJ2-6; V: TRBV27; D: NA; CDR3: CASSLQGSGANVLTF; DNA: TGTGCCAGCAGTCTACAGGGATCTGGGGCCAACGTCCTGACTTTC
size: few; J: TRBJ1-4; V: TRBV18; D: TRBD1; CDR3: CASCPGQGSEKLFF; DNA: TGTGCCAGCTGCCCGGGACAGGGCTCCGAAAAACTGTTTTTT
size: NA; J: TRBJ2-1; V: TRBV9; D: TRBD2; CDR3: CASGLAGAGYNEQFF; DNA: TGTGCCAGCGGACTAGCGGGAGCGGGGTACAATGAGCAGTTCTTC
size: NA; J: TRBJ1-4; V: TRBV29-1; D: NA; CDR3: CSVVPPGLGNEKLFF; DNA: TGCAGCGTTGTCCCCCCGGGACTTGGGAATGAAAAACTGTTTTTT
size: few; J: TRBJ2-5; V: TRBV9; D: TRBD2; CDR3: CASSVESSGTETQYF; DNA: TGTGCCAGCAGCGTAGAAAGTAGCGGGACTGAGACCCAGTACTTC
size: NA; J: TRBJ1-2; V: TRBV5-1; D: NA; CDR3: CASSRGRVRSGYTF; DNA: TGCGCCAGCAGTCGAGGCAGGGTGAGGAGTGGCTACACCTTC
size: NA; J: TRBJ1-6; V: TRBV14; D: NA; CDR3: CASSQVADSPLHF; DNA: TGTGCCAGCAGCCAAGTAGCGGATTCACCCCTCCACTTT
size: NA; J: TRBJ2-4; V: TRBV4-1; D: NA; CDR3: CASSPRDTGGENIQYF; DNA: TGCGCCAGCAGCCCGCGAGACACCGGAGGGGAAAACATTCAGTACTTC
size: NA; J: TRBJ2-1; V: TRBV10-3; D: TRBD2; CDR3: CAIRDMGGGMTYNEQFF; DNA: TGTGCCATCAGAGATATGGGCGGGGGTATGACCTACAATGAGCAGTTCTTC
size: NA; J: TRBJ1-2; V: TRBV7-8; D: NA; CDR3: CASSSSRGGYYGYTF; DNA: TGTGCCAGCAGCTCGTCGCGGGGGGGGTACTATGGCTACACCTTC
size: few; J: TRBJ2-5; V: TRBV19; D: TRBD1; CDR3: CASSIGGQGLPETQYF; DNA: TGTGCCAGTAGTATAGGAGGACAGGGGCTCCCAGAGACCCAGTACTTC
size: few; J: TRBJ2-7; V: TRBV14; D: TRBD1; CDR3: CASSPWTGGEQYF; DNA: TGTGCCAGCAGCCCTTGGACAGGGGGCGAGCAGTACTTC
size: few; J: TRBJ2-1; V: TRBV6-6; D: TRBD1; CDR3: CASSYGDREQFF; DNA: TGTGCCAGCAGTTACGGGGACAGGGAGCAGTTCTTC
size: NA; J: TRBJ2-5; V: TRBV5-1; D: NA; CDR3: CASSLGGTSYQETQYF; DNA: TGCGCCAGCAGCTTGGGGGGGACTTCGTACCAAGAGACCCAGTACTTC
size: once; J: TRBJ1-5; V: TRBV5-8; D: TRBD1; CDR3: CASSLAGQGAQPQHF; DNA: TGTGCCAGCAGCTTGGCGGGACAGGGGGCTCAGCCCCAGCATTTT